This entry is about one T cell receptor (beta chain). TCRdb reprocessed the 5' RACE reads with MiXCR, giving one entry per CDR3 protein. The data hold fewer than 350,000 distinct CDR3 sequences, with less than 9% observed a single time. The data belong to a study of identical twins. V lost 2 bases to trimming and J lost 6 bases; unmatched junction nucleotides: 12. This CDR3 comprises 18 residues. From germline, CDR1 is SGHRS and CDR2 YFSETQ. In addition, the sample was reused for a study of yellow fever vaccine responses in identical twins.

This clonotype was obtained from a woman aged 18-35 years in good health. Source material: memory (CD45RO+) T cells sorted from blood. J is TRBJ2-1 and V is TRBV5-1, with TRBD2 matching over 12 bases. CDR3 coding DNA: TGCGCCAGCAGCTTAAGACTAGCGGGGGCGAACTTAGGCAATGAGCAGTTCTTC. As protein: CASSLRLAGANLGNEQFF. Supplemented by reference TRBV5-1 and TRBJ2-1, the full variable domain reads KAGVTQTPRYLIKTRGQQVTLSCSPISGHRSVSWYQQTPGQGLQFLFEYFSETQRNKGNFPGRFSGRQFSNSRSEMNVSTLELGDSALYLCASSLRLAGANLGNEQFFGPGTRLTVL.